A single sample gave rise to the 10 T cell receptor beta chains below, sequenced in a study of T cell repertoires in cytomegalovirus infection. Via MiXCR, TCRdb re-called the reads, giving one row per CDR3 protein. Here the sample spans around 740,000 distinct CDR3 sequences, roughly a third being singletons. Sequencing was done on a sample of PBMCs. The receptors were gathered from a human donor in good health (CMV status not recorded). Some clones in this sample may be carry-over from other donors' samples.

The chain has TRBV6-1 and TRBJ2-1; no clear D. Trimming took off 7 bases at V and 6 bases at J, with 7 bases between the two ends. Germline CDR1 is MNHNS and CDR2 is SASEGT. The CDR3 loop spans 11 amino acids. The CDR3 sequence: CASKQSNEQFF. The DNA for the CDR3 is TGTGCCAGCAAACAGTCCAATGAGCAGTTCTTC.

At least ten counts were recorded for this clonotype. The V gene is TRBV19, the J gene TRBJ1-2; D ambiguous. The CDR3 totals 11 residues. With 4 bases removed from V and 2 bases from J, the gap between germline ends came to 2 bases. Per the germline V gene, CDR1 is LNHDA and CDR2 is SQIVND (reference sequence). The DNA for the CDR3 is TGTGCCAGTAGTAGGAACTATGGCTACACCTTC. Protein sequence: CASSRNYGYTF.

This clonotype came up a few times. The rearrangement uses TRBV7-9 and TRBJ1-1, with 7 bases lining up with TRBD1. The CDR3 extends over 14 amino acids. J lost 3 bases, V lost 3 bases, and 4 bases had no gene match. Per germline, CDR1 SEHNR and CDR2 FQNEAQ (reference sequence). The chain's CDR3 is CASSLGQRDTEAFF. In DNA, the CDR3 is TGTGCCAGCAGCTTGGGACAGAGAGACACTGAAGCTTTCTTT.

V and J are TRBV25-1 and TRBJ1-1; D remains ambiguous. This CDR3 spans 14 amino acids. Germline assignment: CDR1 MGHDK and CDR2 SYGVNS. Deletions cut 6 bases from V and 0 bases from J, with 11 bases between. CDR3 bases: TGTGCCAGCAGCAAGGCAGTGATGAACACTGAAGCTTTCTTT. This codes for CASSKAVMNTEAFF. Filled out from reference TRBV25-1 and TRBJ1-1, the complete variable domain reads EADIYQTPRYLVIGTGKKITLECSQTMGHDKMYWYQQDPGMELHLIHYSYGVNSTEKGDLSSESTVSRIRTEHFPLTLESARPSHTSQYLCASSKAVMNTEAFFGQGTRLTVV.

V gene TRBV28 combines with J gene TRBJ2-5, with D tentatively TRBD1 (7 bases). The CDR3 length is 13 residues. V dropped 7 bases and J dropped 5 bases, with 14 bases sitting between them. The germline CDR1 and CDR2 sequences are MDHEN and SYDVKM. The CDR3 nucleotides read TGTGCCAGCATCAGGAGGGGGCGTGAGACCCAGTACTTC. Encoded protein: CASIRRGRETQYF.

CDR3 nucleotides: TGTGCCAGCAGCCCAAGGGACAGGGCGGCTAGCGAGCAGTACTTC. Translating it yields CASSPRDRAASEQYF. This chain links TRBV7-8 with TRBJ2-7; TRBD1 aligns across 9 bases. J gave up 6 bases and V 5 bases, and 11 bases lay outside the gene matches. CDR3 length: 15 residues. The germline V gene has CDR1 SGHVS and CDR2 FQNEAQ.

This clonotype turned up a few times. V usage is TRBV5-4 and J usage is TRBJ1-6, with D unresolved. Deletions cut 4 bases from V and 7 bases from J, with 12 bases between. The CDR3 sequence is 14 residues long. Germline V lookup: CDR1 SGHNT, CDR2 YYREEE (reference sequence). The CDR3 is CASSPKNGNSPLHF. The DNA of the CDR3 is TGTGCCAGCAGCCCCAAAAATGGGAATTCACCCCTCCACTTT.

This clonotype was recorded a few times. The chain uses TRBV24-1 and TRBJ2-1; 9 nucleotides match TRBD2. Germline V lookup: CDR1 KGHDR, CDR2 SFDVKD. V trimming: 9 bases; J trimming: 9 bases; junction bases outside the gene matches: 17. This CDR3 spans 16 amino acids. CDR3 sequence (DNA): TGTGCCACCGGCGGGGGGGCCAAGTCTTCCATCGGTGAGCAGTTCTTC. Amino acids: CATGGGAKSSIGEQFF.

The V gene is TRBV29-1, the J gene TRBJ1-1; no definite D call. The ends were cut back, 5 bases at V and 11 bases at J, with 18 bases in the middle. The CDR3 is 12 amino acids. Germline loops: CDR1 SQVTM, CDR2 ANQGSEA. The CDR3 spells CSVPQGPDGAFF. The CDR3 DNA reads TGCAGCGTTCCACAAGGACCCGATGGGGCTTTCTTT. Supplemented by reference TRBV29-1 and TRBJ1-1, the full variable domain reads SAVISQKPSRDICQRGTSLTIQCQVDSQVTMMFWYRQQPGQSLTLIATANQGSEATYESGFVIDKFPISRPNLTFSTLTVSNMSPEDSSIYLCSVPQGPDGAFFGQGTRLTVV.

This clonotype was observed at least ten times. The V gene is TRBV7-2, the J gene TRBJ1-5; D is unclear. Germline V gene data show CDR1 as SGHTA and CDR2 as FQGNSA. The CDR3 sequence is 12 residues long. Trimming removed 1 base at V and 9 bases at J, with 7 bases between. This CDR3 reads CASSLDLTPQHF. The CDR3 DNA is TGTGCCAGCAGCTTAGATTTAACGCCCCAGCATTTT.